Detailed here is one T cell receptor beta chain. Its cognate antigen is unknown. This entry comes from a study of immune evolution from preneoplasia to lung adenocarcinoma. Notes on the study in general: Top clone frequencies peaked in normal lung, apparently declining through invasive adenocarcinoma. Clonality was highest in normal lung, lower in later-stage lesions apparently.

Sequencing was performed with immunoSEQ multiplex PCR; in TCRdb, only in-frame clones are kept and a portion is missing. Altogether approximately 6,700 clones are present, around 73% being singletons, with the ten largest covering around 6.4%. Trimming cost V 3 bases and J 2 bases, with 14 bases left between them. Germline V gene sequence: CDR1 SGHRS, CDR2 YFSETQ. The CDR3 length is 15 residues. Patient tissue came from resections in Japan or China, 2014–2017. Histologic diagnosis was independently verified by two lung pathologists. The sequence was obtained from a person between 60 and 80 years old with lung adenocarcinoma. Sequenced sample: FFPE adjacent normal lung tissue. The genes are TRBV5-1 and TRBJ2-5; TRBD1 or TRBD2 may be the D gene (5 bases each). The CDR3 nucleotides read TGCGCCAGCAGCTCGACCGGGACGAAGCAAGAGACCCAGTACTTC. Its protein is CASSSTGTKQETQYF. Full variable domain (missing parts from reference TRBV5-1 and TRBJ2-5): KAGVTQTPRYLIKTRGQQVTLSCSPISGHRSVSWYQQTPGQGLQFLFEYFSETQRNKGNFPGRFSGRQFSNSRSEMNVSTLELGDSALYLCASSSTGTKQETQYFGPGTRLLVL.